The 3 T cell receptor beta chains below come from one sample, sequenced in a study of blood T cell repertoires in COVID-19. The protocol was immunoSEQ multiplex PCR, while the TCRdb copy is restricted to in-frame clones and leaves out a portion. This table holds around 98,000 clones, 70% to 90% found once. The sequenced sample consisted of peripheral blood. The receptor source for this set is a man in his 70s with acute or convalescent COVID-19.

This chain connects TRBV3-1 (or the pseudogene TRBV3-2) to TRBJ1-2; unclear D gene. V lost 4 bases to trimming and J lost 0 bases, with 12 bases between them. The germline V gene encodes CDR1 LGHDT and CDR2 YNNKEL (reference sequence). The CDR3 runs to 15 residues. CDR3 amino acids: CASSLEALANYGYTF. DNA of the CDR3: TGTGCCAGCAGCCTCGAGGCGTTAGCTAACTATGGCTACACCTTC.

J is TRBJ1-3 and V is TRBV11-1, with a possible D match to TRBD1 (6 bases). Looked up from germline, CDR1 is SGHAT and CDR2 is FQDESV (reference sequence). CDR3 length: 16 residues. V gave up 5 bases and J gave up 0 bases, with 14 bases separating them. As DNA, the CDR3 is TGTGCCAGCAGCCCGATCCGGGACACCTCTGGAAACACCATATATTTT. It specifies CASSPIRDTSGNTIYF.

The chain has TRBV14 and TRBJ1-6, with TRBD1 identical over 8 bases. The CDR3 extends over 17 amino acids. Looked up from germline, CDR1 is SGHDN and CDR2 is FVKESK. V dropped 1 base and J dropped 4; count of bases not matched to a gene: 6. In DNA form, the CDR3 reads TGTGCCAGCAGCCAAGTCTTGACAGGGGCATATAATTCACCCCTCCACTTT. Its translation is CASSQVLTGAYNSPLHF. Using reference TRBV14 and TRBJ1-6 for the parts outside the CDR3, the full variable domain is EAGVTQFPSHSVIEKGQTVTLRCDPISGHDNLYWYRRVMGKEIKFLLHFVKESKQDESGMPNNRFLAERTGGTYSTLKVQPAELEDSGVYFCASSQVLTGAYNSPLHFGNGTRLTVT.